These 6 T cell receptor beta chains were all obtained from the same sample, sequenced in a study of tumor and adjacent non-tumor tissue in lung cancer. TCRbeta libraries were built with three rounds of nested PCR, modified from ARM-PCR. MiXCR, run by TCRdb on the multiplex PCR reads, gives a single entry per CDR3 protein. The sample holds just over 200,000 distinct CDR3 sequences; 70% to 75% are singletons and the top ten take 20% to 25%. RNA was extracted from bulk tissue without any cell sorting. Input material: lung tumor tissue. The receptors were sampled from a man aged 60 to 75 with non-small cell lung cancer.

As regards this clonotype: Mismatch with germline at one junction end may stem from a read error. The V and J genes are TRBV4-2 and TRBJ2-5, with D perhaps assigned TRBD1 or TRBD2 (6 bases each). Per germline, CDR1 LGHNA and CDR2 YNFKEQ. This CDR3 comprises 16 residues. CDR3 loop: CASSQTTGRSQEAHYF. CDR3 in DNA: TGTGCCAGCAGCCAAACTACAGGGAGGTCCCAAGAGGCCCACTACTTC.

Concerning this clonotype itself: The junction does not match germline at one end; this may be a read error. This chain connects TRBV6-1 to TRBJ2-7; D is ambiguous. CDR3 size: 13 residues. Germline CDR1 MNHNS, CDR2 SASEGT. The CDR3 coding sequence is TGTACCAGCACCCGTGGGTCGGGCTACGGGCAGTACTTC. As protein: CTSTRGSGYGQYF.

As regards this clonotype: The junction shows a germline mismatch at one end, possibly a read error. The chain recombines TRBV20-1 with TRBJ1-5; D may be TRBD1 (6 bases). The germline V gene has CDR1 DFQATT and CDR2 SNEGSKA (reference sequence). The CDR3 is 14 amino acids. The CDR3 coding sequence is TGCAGTGCTAGAGATTCGGACAGAGCTCAATTGGTGTATTTT. Translated, it gives CSARDSDRAQLVYF.

This clonotype came up a few times. The CDR3 protein is CASSLAGPYEQYF. The DNA of the CDR3 is TGTGCCAGCAGTTTGGCGGGGCCCTACGAGCAGTACTTC. The chain combines TRBV28 with TRBJ2-7; a possible D gene is TRBD2 (6 bases). The germline V gene has CDR1 MDHEN and CDR2 SYDVKM. Trimming stripped 3 bases from V and 2 bases from J, with 8 bases between. There are 13 residues in the CDR3.

With regard to this clonotype: At one boundary the junction diverges from the germline segment, which might be a read error. The genes are TRBV11-3 and TRBJ2-7, with D perhaps given as TRBD1 or TRBD2 (5 bases each). From germline, CDR1 is SGHNT and CDR2 YENEEA. The CDR3 totals 14 residues. DNA for the CDR3: TGTGCCAGCAGCCCCCGGGACGAAGCTGGCGAGCAGAAGTTC. Its protein product is CASSPRDEAGEQKF.

In regard to this clonotype: Being one base from a much bigger clone, this may be a read error. CDR3 residues: CTSSLGTGSPSYEQYF. The CDR3 nucleotides read TGCACCAGCAGCTTGGGGACCGGGAGTCCGTCCTACGAGCAGTACTTC. J is TRBJ2-7 and V is TRBV5-1; a weak D match, TRBD2 (6 bases). Germline-derived CDR1 and CDR2 are SGHRS and YFSETQ. This CDR3 comprises 16 residues.